This record looks at one T cell receptor (beta chain) sequence and its context. Antigen: not known. The record originates from a study of cytomegalovirus exposure and HLA in healthy donors. Study conclusions and caveats: Later on, an analysis found that several of the most significant clusters appeared to be linked to common viral pathogens, which included parvovirus B19. It was reported in a later analysis that an Asian-associated ancestry cluster showed fewer N-insertions than the 666-donor mean.

PCR primers comprised 60 Vbeta and 13 Jbeta primers. Clones were sequenced by immunoSEQ multiplex PCR, and TCRdb holds only the in-frame ones, with some missing. The table has approximately 100,000 clones, approximately 80% seen once. The CDR3 extends over 14 amino acids. Germline-derived CDR1 and CDR2 are SGHAT and FQNNGV. V lost 4 bases, J lost 7 bases, and 5 bases stayed unmatched. The sequenced sample was PBMCs. The chain employs TRBV11-2 and TRBJ1-5; 9 positions agree with TRBD1. The TCR originated in a woman under 30 in good health and CMV-seropositive. CDR3 DNA: TGTGCCAGCAGCTACGGGACAGGGAACCAGCCCCAGCATTTT. It is translated as CASSYGTGNQPQHF.